The entry below describes one T cell receptor beta chain. Its target is not known. These data belong to a study of cytomegalovirus exposure and HLA in healthy donors. Study results and limitations: In a later analysis, most CMV-associated TCR beta chains appeared HLA-restricted.

PCR was performed using 60 Vbeta and 13 Jbeta primers. Using immunoSEQ multiplex PCR, the repertoire was profiled, and TCRdb retains in-frame clones only, with some absent. The sample lists about 160,000 clones, 65% to 80% occurring once. Trimming removed 3 bases from V and 9 bases from J; junction bases left unmatched: 8. This CDR3 spans 15 amino acids. Per germline, CDR1 MRHNA and CDR2 SNTAGT. This clonotype was sampled from a man between 35 and 55 years old in good health and CMV-seronegative. Sequencing used PBMCs. The chain has TRBV6-4 and TRBJ2-1, with 10 nucleotides matching TRBD2. The CDR3 protein is CASSEQRGGLSEQFF. CDR3 DNA sequence: TGTGCCAGCAGTGAACAGCGGGGGGGCCTAAGTGAGCAGTTCTTC.